These 14 T cell receptor beta chains originate from one sample sequenced in a study of cytomegalovirus exposure and HLA in healthy donors. Sequenced by immunoSEQ multiplex PCR; TCRdb stores in-frame clones only, minus some. In the table there are 190,000 or so clones, roughly 88% of which are singletons. Sequenced sample: PBMCs. Receptors originate from a woman aged 25 to 39 in good health and CMV-seropositive.

The genes are TRBV19 and TRBJ1-4, with a possible D match to TRBD1 (5 bases). The germline V gene has CDR1 LNHDA and CDR2 SQIVND (reference sequence). CDR3 length: 15 residues. Trimming left V 1 base short and J 3 bases short, with 9 bases between. The DNA for the CDR3 is TGTGCCAGTAGTATAGGTGGGGCGCCTAATGAAAAACTGTTTTTT. Translated: CASSIGGAPNEKLFF.

This clone was seen a handful of times. In this CDR3 the conserved last residue, phenylalanine or tryptophan, is missing, so a read error is likely. It is unclear where the CDR3 begins or ends on the DNA, so no DNA is shown, and the CDR3 is as TCRdb lists it. The chain combines TRBV2 with TRBJ1-1. With termini counted, the CDR3 has 11 amino acids. Germline V lookup: CDR1 SNHLY, CDR2 FYNNEI. The CDR3 protein is CASSEAGDSLG.

The chain uses TRBV11-2 and TRBJ2-7; 8 bases fit TRBD2. CDR3 size: 16 residues. With 5 bases clipped from V and 3 bases from J, the junction kept 12 bases outside the gene matches. Looked up from germline, CDR1 is SGHAT and CDR2 is FQNNGV. The CDR3 protein is CASSRGRTSLNYEQYF. The CDR3 region has the DNA TGTGCCAGCAGCCGGGGCCGGACTAGCCTCAACTACGAGCAGTACTTC.

The chain couples TRBV19 to TRBJ1-2, with D perhaps TRBD1 (6 bases). Trimming stripped 8 bases from V and 3 bases from J, with 16 bases between. This CDR3 region has 14 residues. Germline V gene data show CDR1 as LNHDA and CDR2 as SQIVND (reference sequence). The CDR3 here is CASENGGRDYGYTF. The CDR3 nucleotides read TGTGCCAGTGAGAACGGGGGGCGCGACTATGGCTACACCTTC.

The CDR3 DNA reads as TGCGCCAGCAGCCCCGGGACTAGCGGGAGGGTAGATACGCAGTATTTT. It encodes CASSPGTSGRVDTQYF. This sequence joins TRBV5-1 and TRBJ2-3; 16 positions agree with TRBD2. The CDR3 covers 16 residues. Trimming cost V 4 bases and J 5 bases; bases outside gene matches: 4. Looked up from germline, CDR1 is SGHRS and CDR2 is YFSETQ.

The J gene is TRBJ2-5, the V gene TRBV5-1; D is ambiguous. Trimming stripped 5 bases from V and 3 bases from J, with 5 bases between. From germline, CDR1 is SGHRS and CDR2 YFSETQ. CDR3 size: 11 residues. CDR3 sequence (DNA): TGCGCCAGCAGTTTCAAAGAGACCCAGTACTTC. This encodes CASSFKETQYF.

The rearrangement uses TRBV18 and TRBJ2-1; 7 bases align to TRBD2. This CDR3 region has 16 residues. Germline V lookup: CDR1 KGHSH, CDR2 LQKENI. Trimming at V came to 1 base and at J to 3 bases, leaving 6 bases not matched to a gene. The CDR3 spells CASSPRGGQGYNEQFF. Here the CDR3 DNA reads TGTGCCAGCTCACCACGGGGGGGTCAGGGCTACAATGAGCAGTTCTTC.

The chain's CDR3 is CASSQDPGSGRGTYNEQFF. Here the CDR3 DNA reads TGCGCCAGCAGCCAAGATCCGGGTAGCGGGAGGGGTACCTACAATGAGCAGTTCTTC. The gene calls are TRBV4-1 and TRBJ2-1; the match to TRBD2 covers 11 bases. CDR3 length: 19 residues. In germline, CDR1 is MGHRA, CDR2 YSYEKL. With 0 bases clipped from V and 2 bases from J, the junction kept 9 bases outside the gene matches.

This clone was counted a single time. V and J are TRBV6-6 and TRBJ1-3, with no clear D. Germline CDR1 and CDR2: MNHNY and SVGAGI (reference sequence). CDR3 size: 15 residues. Trimming stripped 5 bases from V and 1 base from J, with 12 bases between. CDR3 bases: TGTGCCAGCAGTCTTGACTTACGGTCTGGAAACACCATATATTTT. This sequence encodes CASSLDLRSGNTIYF.

The chain joins TRBV5-1 to TRBJ2-7; 7 bases agree with TRBD1. Germline CDR1 reads SGHRS; CDR2 reads YFSETQ. This CDR3 is built from 14 residues. With 1 base clipped from V and 9 bases from J, the junction kept 10 bases outside the gene matches. CDR3 loop: CASSLSRSGGLQYF. The DNA for the CDR3 is TGCGCCAGCAGCTTGTCCCGCTCAGGGGGTCTGCAGTACTTC. Supplemented by reference TRBV5-1 and TRBJ2-7, the full variable domain reads KAGVTQTPRYLIKTRGQQVTLSCSPISGHRSVSWYQQTPGQGLQFLFEYFSETQRNKGNFPGRFSGRQFSNSRSEMNVSTLELGDSALYLCASSLSRSGGLQYFGPGTRLTVT.

The J gene is TRBJ2-1, the V gene TRBV5-6; no definite D call. V shed 3 bases and J shed 8 bases, with 9 bases lying between them. The CDR3 sequence is 12 residues long. Looked up from germline, CDR1 is SGHDT and CDR2 is YYEEEE. The CDR3 DNA reads as TGTGCCAGCAGCTCCCAACTCCATGAGCAGTTCTTC. Its translation is CASSSQLHEQFF.

This clone was counted only a few times. The genes are TRBV4-2 and TRBJ2-7; D not resolved. Germline-derived CDR1 and CDR2 are LGHNA and YNFKEQ. CDR3 length equals 15 residues. The V end lost 7 bases, the J end lost 3 bases, and 19 bases lay between the germline ends. CDR3: CASTADLSRVYEQYF. The CDR3 DNA sequence: TGTGCCAGCACCGCTGACTTGAGTCGAGTCTACGAGCAGTACTTC.

A few counts support this clone. The CDR3 loop is CASSRGQGLNQPQHF. CDR3 DNA sequence: TGTGCCAGCAGCCGGGGACAGGGACTAAATCAGCCCCAGCATTTT. This rearrangement joins TRBV7-8 to TRBJ1-5; 9 bases line up with TRBD1. CDR3 size: 15 residues. In germline, CDR1 is SGHVS, CDR2 FQNEAQ. Trimming removed 5 bases from V and 4 bases from J; junction bases left unmatched: 6.

The chain has TRBV19 and TRBJ1-2; TRBD1 matches 9 bases. CDR1 and CDR2 from the germline V gene are LNHDA and SQIVND (reference sequence). The CDR3 sequence is 15 residues long. The V and J ends lost 6 bases and 4 bases, in that order; junction bases with no gene match: 9. The CDR3 sequence: CASSRMGQGSYGYTF. For the CDR3, the DNA is TGTGCCAGTAGCCGGATGGGACAGGGAAGCTATGGCTACACCTTC.